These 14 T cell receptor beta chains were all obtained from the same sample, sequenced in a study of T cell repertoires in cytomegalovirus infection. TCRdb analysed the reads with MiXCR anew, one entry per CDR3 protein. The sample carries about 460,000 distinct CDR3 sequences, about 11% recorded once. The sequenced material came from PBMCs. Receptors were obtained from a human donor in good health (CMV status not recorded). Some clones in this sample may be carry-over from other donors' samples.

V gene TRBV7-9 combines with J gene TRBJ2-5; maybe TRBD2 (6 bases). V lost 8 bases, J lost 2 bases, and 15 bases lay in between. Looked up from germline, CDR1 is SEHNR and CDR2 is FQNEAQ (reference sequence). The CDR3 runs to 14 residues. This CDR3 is CASLEGVSQETQYF. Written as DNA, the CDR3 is TGTGCCAGCTTGGAGGGAGTCAGTCAAGAGACCCAGTACTTC.

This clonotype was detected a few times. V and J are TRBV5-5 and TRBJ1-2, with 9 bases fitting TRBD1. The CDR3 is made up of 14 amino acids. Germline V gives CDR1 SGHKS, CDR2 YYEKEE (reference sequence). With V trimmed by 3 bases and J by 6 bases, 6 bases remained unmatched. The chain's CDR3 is CASSYSGTGNGYTF. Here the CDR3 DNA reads TGTGCCAGCAGCTATTCCGGGACAGGGAATGGCTACACCTTC.

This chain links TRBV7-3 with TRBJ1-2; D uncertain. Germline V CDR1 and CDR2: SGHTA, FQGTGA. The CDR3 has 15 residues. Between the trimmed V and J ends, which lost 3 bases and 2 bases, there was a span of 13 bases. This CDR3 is CASSFPGSGNYGYTF. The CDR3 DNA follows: TGTGCCAGCAGCTTCCCAGGCTCTGGGAACTATGGCTACACCTTC.

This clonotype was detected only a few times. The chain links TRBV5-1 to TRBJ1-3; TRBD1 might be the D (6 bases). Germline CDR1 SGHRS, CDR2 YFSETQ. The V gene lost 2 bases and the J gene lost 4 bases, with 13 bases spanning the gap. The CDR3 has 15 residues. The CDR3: CASSLGQQTGNTIYF. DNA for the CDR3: TGCGCCAGCAGCTTAGGACAGCAGACCGGAAACACCATATATTTT.

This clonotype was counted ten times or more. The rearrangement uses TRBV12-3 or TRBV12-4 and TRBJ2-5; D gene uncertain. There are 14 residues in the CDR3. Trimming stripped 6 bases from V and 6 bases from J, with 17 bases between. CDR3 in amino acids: CASSRDIPEKTQYF. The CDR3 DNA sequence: TGTGCCAGCAGCCGCGACATACCTGAGAAGACCCAGTACTTC.

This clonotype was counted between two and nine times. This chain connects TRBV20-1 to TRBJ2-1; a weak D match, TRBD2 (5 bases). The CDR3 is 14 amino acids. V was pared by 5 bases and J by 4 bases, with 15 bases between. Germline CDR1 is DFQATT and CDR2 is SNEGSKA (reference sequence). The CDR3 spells CSAGPQRLYNEQFF. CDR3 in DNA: TGCAGTGCTGGCCCCCAGCGGCTATACAATGAGCAGTTCTTC.

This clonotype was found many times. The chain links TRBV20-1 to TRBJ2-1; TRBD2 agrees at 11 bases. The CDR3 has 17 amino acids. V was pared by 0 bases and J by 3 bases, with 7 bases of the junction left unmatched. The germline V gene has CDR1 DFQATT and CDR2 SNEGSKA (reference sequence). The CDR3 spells CSARDQLAGVFYNEQFF. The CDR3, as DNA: TGCAGTGCTAGAGATCAACTAGCGGGAGTTTTCTACAATGAGCAGTTCTTC.

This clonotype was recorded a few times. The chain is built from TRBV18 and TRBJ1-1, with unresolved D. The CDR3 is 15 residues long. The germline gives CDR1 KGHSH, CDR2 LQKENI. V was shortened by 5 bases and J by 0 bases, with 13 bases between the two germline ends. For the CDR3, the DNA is TGTGCCAGCTCAACCTCTGCTGGGATGAACACTGAAGCTTTCTTT. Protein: CASSTSAGMNTEAFF.

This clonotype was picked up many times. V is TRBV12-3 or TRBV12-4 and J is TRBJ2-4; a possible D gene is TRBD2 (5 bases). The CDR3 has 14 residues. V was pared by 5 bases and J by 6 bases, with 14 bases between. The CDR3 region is CASSASRDGNIQYF. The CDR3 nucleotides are TGTGCCAGCAGTGCTTCACGGGATGGAAACATTCAGTACTTC.

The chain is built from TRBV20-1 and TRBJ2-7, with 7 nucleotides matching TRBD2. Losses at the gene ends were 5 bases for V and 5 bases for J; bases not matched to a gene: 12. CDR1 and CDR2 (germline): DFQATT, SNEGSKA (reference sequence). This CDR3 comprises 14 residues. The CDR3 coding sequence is TGCAGTGCTGGCCCAAGAGCGGGGAGGGACGAGCAGTACTTC. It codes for CSAGPRAGRDEQYF.

CDR3 in DNA: TGTGCCAGCAGCTCAATACAGGGGCTTAATGAAAAACTGTTTTTT. Its translation is CASSSIQGLNEKLFF. The chain combines TRBV4-2 with TRBJ1-4, with 7 bases fitting TRBD1. The germline CDR1 and CDR2 sequences are LGHNA and YNFKEQ. The CDR3 sequence is 15 residues long. V was pared by 5 bases and J by 4 bases, with 7 bases of the junction left unmatched.

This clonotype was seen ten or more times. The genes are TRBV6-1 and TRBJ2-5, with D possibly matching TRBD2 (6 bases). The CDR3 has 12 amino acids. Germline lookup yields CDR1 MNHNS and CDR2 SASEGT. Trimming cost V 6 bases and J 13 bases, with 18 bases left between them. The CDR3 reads CASSDFGGRWYF. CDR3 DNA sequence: TGTGCCAGCAGCGATTTCGGGGGAAGGTGGTACTTC.

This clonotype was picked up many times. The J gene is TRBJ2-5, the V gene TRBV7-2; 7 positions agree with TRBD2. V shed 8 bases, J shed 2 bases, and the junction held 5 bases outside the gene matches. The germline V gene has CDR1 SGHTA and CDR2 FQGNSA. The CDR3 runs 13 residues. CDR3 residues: CASGGDVQETQYF. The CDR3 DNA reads TGTGCCAGCGGGGGGGACGTTCAAGAGACCCAGTACTTC.

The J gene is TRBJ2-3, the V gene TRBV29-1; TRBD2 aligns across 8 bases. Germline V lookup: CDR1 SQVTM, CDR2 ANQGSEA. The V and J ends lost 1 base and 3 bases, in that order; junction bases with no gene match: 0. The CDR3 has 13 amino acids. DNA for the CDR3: TGCAGCGTTGAAGCGGGGGGGACAGATACGCAGTATTTT. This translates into CSVEAGGTDTQYF.